This TCR beta chain was retrieved from a study of blood T cell repertoires in COVID-19. About the research overall: Both acute and convalescent COVID-19 samples were obtained from the United States, Italy and Spain.

Participant-reported clinical history was the basis for cohort assignment. Germline CDR1 SGHRS, CDR2 YFSETQ. This CDR3 is built from 16 residues. The V and J ends lost 1 base and 6 bases, in that order; junction bases with no gene match: 7. Sequencing was performed with immunoSEQ multiplex PCR; in TCRdb, only in-frame clones are kept and a portion is missing. There are 200,000 to 250,000 clones in the sample; roughly nine tenths occur only once, and approximately 3% lies in the top ten. The chain carries TRBV5-1 and TRBJ1-6; 7 bases match TRBD1. The sequencing sample was made of PBMCs or T cells enriched from blood (not recorded which). This TCR came from a woman aged 50 to 65 in a cohort exposed to, infected with or recovered from COVID-19 (not recorded which). The CDR3 sequence: CASSLTIQGSNSPLHF. In nucleotides, the CDR3 is TGCGCCAGCAGCTTGACTATACAGGGGAGTAATTCACCCCTCCACTTT.